This T cell receptor (beta chain) was sequenced for a study of regulatory T cells in long-lasting Graves disease. Time point denoted: newly diagnosed GD, antithyroid drugs for less than 3 months. RNA extracted from PBMCs served as the sequencing template. This CDR3 comprises 14 residues. CDR1 and CDR2 (germline): MNHNS, SASEGT. V gave up 5 bases and J gave up 2 bases, with 13 bases separating them. This clonotype was seen at least ten times. Arm-PCR of CDR3 regions and iRepertoire HTBI primers were used to build TCR beta libraries. From the multiplex PCR reads, TCRdb called clonotypes with MiXCR, one entry per CDR3 protein. The sample yields around 240,000 distinct CDR3 sequences, roughly 18% seen once. These data were also reused for a study on T cells in Graves' hyperthyroidism and ophthalmopathy. That publication notes: From stable hyperthyroidism, ophthalmopathy was separated by a 13 V-J model.

V and J are TRBV6-1 and TRBJ2-7; D uncertain. This TCR came from a woman aged 30 to 39 with Graves disease. This material consisted of peripheral blood mononuclear cells (PBMCs), taken at new diagnosis, from a patient treated with antithyroid drugs. The CDR3 sequence is CASSPGRVTYEQYF. CDR3 in DNA: TGTGCCAGCAGTCCAGGTAGAGTCACCTACGAGCAGTACTTC.